The 4 T cell receptor beta chains below were found in one sample sequenced in a study of blood T cell repertoires in COVID-19. Assay: immunoSEQ multiplex PCR; the TCRdb copy retains only in-frame clones and omits some. Of about 230,000 clones listed, 85% to 90% are singletons. The sequencing sample was made of peripheral blood. The source is a man aged 45 to 65 with COVID-19, enrolled during active disease.

The CDR3 DNA reads as TGTGCCAGCAGCTCCCCGGTGGGGCTAGCGCAGACCCAGTACTTC. It encodes CASSSPVGLAQTQYF. The chain carries TRBV3-1 (or the pseudogene TRBV3-2) and TRBJ2-5; weak D call: TRBD2 (6 bases). V lost 5 bases, J lost 6 bases, and 19 bases lay in between. This CDR3 region has 15 residues. CDR1 and CDR2 from the germline V gene are LGHDT and YNNKEL (reference sequence).

In DNA, the CDR3 is TGTGCCAGCAGTCAAGACTTTAACTATGGCTACACCTTC. It yields the protein CASSQDFNYGYTF. This chain uses TRBV5-5 with TRBJ1-2; D is unclear. This CDR3 region has 13 residues. Trimming left V 5 bases short and J 1 base short, with 9 bases between. The V gene's germline CDR1 is SGHKS and CDR2 YYEKEE (reference sequence).

This chain links TRBV14 with TRBJ1-1; no firm D call. Trimming removed 1 base from V and 4 bases from J, with 7 bases in between. This CDR3 is 13 amino acids long. Per germline, CDR1 SGHDN and CDR2 FVKESK. CDR3 loop: CASSQVGGTEAFF. CDR3 nucleotides: TGTGCCAGCAGCCAAGTAGGAGGCACTGAAGCTTTCTTT.

V gene TRBV10-3 combines with J gene TRBJ1-2, with D unclear. Per the germline V gene, CDR1 is ENHRY and CDR2 is SYGVKD. With 4 bases removed from V and 3 bases from J, the gap between germline ends came to 9 bases. This CDR3 is 13 amino acids long. The CDR3 region is CAISGTADYGYTF. The CDR3 DNA is TGTGCCATCAGTGGTACAGCGGACTATGGCTACACCTTC.